These 5 T cell receptor beta chains were all obtained from the same sample, sequenced in a study of PD-1 blockade in classical Hodgkin lymphoma. Profiled with immunoSEQ multiplex PCR; TCRdb holds only in-frame clones, not every one. The table has approximately 30,000 clones, around four fifths seen once; the top ten hold 16%. The time point is: cycle 4 day 1 (C4D1), after 6 weeks of nivolumab. Patients all relapsed after autologous stem cell transplantation, and there was variation in brentuximab vedotin exposure. Material: peripheral blood mononuclear cells (PBMCs), obtained before the fourth cycle of nivolumab. The origin of the receptors is a human donor with classical Hodgkin lymphoma.

The sample holds one count of this clone. V is TRBV5-6 and J is TRBJ2-7, with TRBD2 matching over 7 bases. V dropped 6 bases and J dropped 4; count of bases not matched to a gene: 13. Germline V gene lookup returns CDR1 SGHDT and CDR2 YYEEEE. This CDR3 is 15 amino acids long. The CDR3 DNA reads TGTGCCAGCACCCTTGCGGCTAGCGGCGGTTACGAGCAGTACTTC. This encodes CASTLAASGGYEQYF.

The CDR3 sequence is CASRKDHSYEQYF. The CDR3 region has the DNA TGTGCCAGCAGAAAGGACCACTCCTACGAGCAGTACTTC. The chain links TRBV28 to TRBJ2-7; D is undetermined. V lost 6 bases to trimming and J lost 0 bases, with 9 bases between them. The CDR3 runs 13 residues. In germline, CDR1 is MDHEN, CDR2 SYDVKM.

The chain uses TRBV2 and TRBJ1-3; D uncertain. Germline V gives CDR1 SNHLY, CDR2 FYNNEI. The V end was cut by 6 bases, the J end by 0 bases, with 9 bases between. The CDR3 length is 14 residues. The CDR3 here is CASRYGSSGNTIYF. CDR3 nucleotide sequence: TGTGCCAGCAGGTATGGGAGCTCTGGAAACACCATATATTTT. The full variable domain, its missing parts supplied by reference TRBV2 and TRBJ1-3, is EPEVTQTPSHQVTQMGQEVILRCVPISNHLYFYWYRQILGQKVEFLVSFYNNEISEKSEIFDDQFSVERPDGSNFTLKIRSTKLEDSAMYFCASRYGSSGNTIYFGEGSWLTVV.

The rearrangement joins TRBV23-1 to TRBJ2-1; possible D gene TRBD2, 5 bases. TRBV23-1 is flagged as an ORF with uncertain function. The CDR3 loop spans 16 amino acids. The V end lost 0 bases, the J end lost 3 bases, and 12 bases lay between the germline ends. The CDR3 loop reads CASSQSPAVFYNEQFF. The DNA for the CDR3 is TGCGCCAGCAGTCAATCGCCAGCGGTATTCTACAATGAGCAGTTCTTC.

This clone was counted only a few times. V gene TRBV6-5 combines with J gene TRBJ2-7, with D perhaps TRBD2 (5 bases). This CDR3 has 16 amino acids. V was shortened by 0 bases and J by 6 bases, with 18 bases between the two germline ends. Per germline, CDR1 MNHEY and CDR2 SVGAGI. CDR3 DNA sequence: TGTGCCAGCAGTTACTCGAGTTCGACGGTGGGAGCCGAGCAGTACTTC. Translating gives CASSYSSSTVGAEQYF.